The source of this T cell receptor beta chain is a study of STAT5B mutations in CD4+ large granular lymphocyte leukemia. The method was immunoSEQ multiplex PCR; TCRdb's version includes in-frame clones alone and lacks a portion of them. The data show more than 30,000 clones, approximately 69% seen once. The CDR3 covers 15 residues. Germline V gene lookup returns CDR1 SGHTA and CDR2 FQGNSA. With 0 bases clipped from V and 7 bases from J, the junction kept 7 bases outside the gene matches. The J gene is TRBJ2-7, the V gene TRBV7-2, with 9 bases identical to TRBD2. The sequence was obtained from a human donor in good health. The sequenced sample consisted of CD4+ T cells from blood buffy coats. CDR3 loop: CASSLAAGGRGEQYF. In nucleotides, the CDR3 is TGTGCCAGCAGCTTAGCTGCGGGGGGGCGAGGGGAGCAGTACTTC.